The entry below gives a single TCR beta chain sequence along with its context. Its cognate antigen is unknown. The data derive from a study of neoadjuvant anti-PD-1 for oral cavity cancer. General observations from the study: TCR analyses covered only a few patients per response group.

Most PBMC samples had 480 ng input DNA in six replicates. The repertoire was sequenced with immunoSEQ multiplex PCR; TCRdb's copy has only in-frame clones and lacks some. The table has over 80,000 clones, around 80% seen once. The length of the CDR3 is 14 residues. CDR1 is MGHRA and CDR2 is YSYEKL in the germline V gene. Trimming took 5 bases from V and 6 from J; bases not matched to a gene: 3. Patients were newly diagnosed with stage II-IVA oral cavity squamous cell carcinoma without prior systemic or radiation treatment. The TCR was taken from a person aged 40 to 85 with oral cavity squamous cell carcinoma. The chain links TRBV4-1 to TRBJ1-4; 10 bases fit TRBD1. Source: PBMCs, taken before nivolumab (anti-PD-1) treatment. The chain's CDR3 is CASSKGQGDEKLFF. CDR3 DNA sequence: TGCGCCAGCAGCAAAGGACAGGGGGATGAAAAACTGTTTTTT.